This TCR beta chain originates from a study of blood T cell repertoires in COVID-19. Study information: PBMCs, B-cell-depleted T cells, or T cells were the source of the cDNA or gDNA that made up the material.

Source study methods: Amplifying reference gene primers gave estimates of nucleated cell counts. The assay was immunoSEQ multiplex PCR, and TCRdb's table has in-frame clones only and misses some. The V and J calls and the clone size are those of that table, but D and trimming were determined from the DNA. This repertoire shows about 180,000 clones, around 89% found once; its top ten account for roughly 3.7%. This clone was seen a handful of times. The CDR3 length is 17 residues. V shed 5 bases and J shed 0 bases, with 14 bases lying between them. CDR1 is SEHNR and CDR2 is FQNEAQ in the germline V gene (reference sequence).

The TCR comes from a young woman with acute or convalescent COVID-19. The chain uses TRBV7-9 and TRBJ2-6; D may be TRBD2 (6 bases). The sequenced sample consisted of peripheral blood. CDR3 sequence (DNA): TGTGCCAGCAGCCCCGCGGGGACTCCCTCTGGGGCCAACGTCCTGACTTTC. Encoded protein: CASSPAGTPSGANVLTF.